A selection of T cell receptor beta chains follows, all from one sample in a study of T cell responses to AZD1222 COVID-19 vaccine. Libraries were prepared by immunoSEQ multiplex PCR; TCRdb keeps only in-frame clonotypes and omits some of them. Of 85,000 to 130,000 clones listed, approximately 91% are singletons. The sample consisted of peripheral blood, taken on day 0 of AZD1222 vaccination. The receptor set was obtained from an adult in good health. Each CDR3 is given with its conserved first and last residue.

V gene: TRBV9
CDR3 protein: CASSGTAKSTDTQYF

V gene: TRBV7-7
CDR3 protein: CASSFGPTGRETQYF

V gene: TRBV7-9
CDR3 protein: CAGGRARGEQYF

V gene: TRBV4-2
CDR3 protein: CASSQARGRGEEQYF

V gene: TRBV11-2
CDR3 protein: CASSLAGGYEKLFF

V gene: TRBV16
CDR3 protein: CASSQQASYEQYF

V gene: TRBV11-3
CDR3 protein: CASSRRLAGGATDTQYF

V gene: TRBV3-1/TRBV3-2
CDR3 protein: CASSPWGFGIYNSPLHF

V gene: TRBV5-4
CDR3 protein: CASRIWKGINEQYF

V gene: TRBV28
CDR3 protein: CASSWLTGTSGYTF

V gene: TRBV5-1
CDR3 protein: CASTPSPSGSRETQYF

V gene: TRBV5-6
CDR3 protein: CASSERAREETQYF

V gene: TRBV24-1
CDR3 protein: CATSDSQYNEQFF

V gene: TRBV28
CDR3 protein: CASSLAGTGGYGYTF

V gene: TRBV19
CDR3 protein: CASSIVPGQGQDTQYF

V gene: TRBV7-2
CDR3 protein: CASSLGTVNTEAFF

V gene: TRBV9
CDR3 protein: CASSVVGQNNEQFF

V gene: TRBV18
CDR3 protein: CASSPLYEQYF

V gene: TRBV5-1
CDR3 protein: CASSLYILAGVDGANVLTF

V gene: TRBV5-1
CDR3 protein: CASSSWEGGPVGELFF

V gene: TRBV6-5
CDR3 protein: CASRLQVTSVSEAFF

V gene: TRBV6-4
CDR3 protein: CASSSSGLFCFHF

V gene: TRBV30
CDR3 protein: CAWSGVNQPQHF

V gene: TRBV4-1
CDR3 protein: CASSQAGDSDGYTF